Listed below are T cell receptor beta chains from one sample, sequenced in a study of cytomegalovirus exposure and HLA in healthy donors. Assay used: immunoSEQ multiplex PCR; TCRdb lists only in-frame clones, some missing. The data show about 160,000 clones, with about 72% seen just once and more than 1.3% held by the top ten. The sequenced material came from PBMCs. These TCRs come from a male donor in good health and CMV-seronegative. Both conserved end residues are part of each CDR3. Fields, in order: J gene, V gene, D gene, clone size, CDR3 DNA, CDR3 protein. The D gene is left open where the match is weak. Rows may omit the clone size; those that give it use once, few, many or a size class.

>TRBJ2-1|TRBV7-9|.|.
TGTGCCAGCAGCTTAGAGCTTGAGCAGTTCTTC
CASSLELEQFF
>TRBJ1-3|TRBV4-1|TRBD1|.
TGCGCCAGCAGCCAAGAAGGGGGCAGTGCCTACACCATATATTTT
CASSQEGGSAYTIYF
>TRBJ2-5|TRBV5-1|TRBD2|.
TGCGCCAGCAGCTTGGGGGGACTAGCGGGGGGGCAAGAGACCCAGTACTTC
CASSLGGLAGGQETQYF
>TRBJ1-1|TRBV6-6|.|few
TGTGCCAGCACCGGACAGATGAACACTGAAGCTTTCTTT
CASTGQMNTEAFF
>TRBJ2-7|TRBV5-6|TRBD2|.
TGTGCCAGCAGCCTTCTAGCGGCCTCCTACGAGCAGTACTTC
CASSLLAASYEQYF
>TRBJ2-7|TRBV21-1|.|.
TGTGCCAGCAGCAGGTTCAAACAGGGGATTGGGCAGTACTTC
CASSRFKQGIGQYF
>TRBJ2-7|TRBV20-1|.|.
TGCAGTGCTGGGGACTTGGGCGAGCAGTACTTC
CSAGDLGEQYF
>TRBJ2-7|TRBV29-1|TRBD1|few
TGCAGCGCAAAGACAGGGGTCCACGAGCAGTACTTC
CSAKTGVHEQYF
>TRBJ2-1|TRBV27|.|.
TGTGCCAGCAGTTCCCCGGGGATAGGGTACAATGAGCAGTTCTTC
CASSSPGIGYNEQFF
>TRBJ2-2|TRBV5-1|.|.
TGCGCCAGCAGCTTGGAGCCGGACACCGGGGAGCTGTTTTTT
CASSLEPDTGELFF
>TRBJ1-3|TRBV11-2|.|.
TGTGCCAGCAGCTTAGCCGTACAACAGGGACCCTTCTCTGGAAACACCATATATTTT
CASSLAVQQGPFSGNTIYF
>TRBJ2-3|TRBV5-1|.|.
TGCGCCAGCAGCGGGTCAGGGCAACGCACAGATACGCAGTATTTT
CASSGSGQRTDTQYF
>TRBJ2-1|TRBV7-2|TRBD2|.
TGTGCCAGCAGCTTAGCTGGTAGCGGGCGCAATGAGCAGTTCTTC
CASSLAGSGRNEQFF
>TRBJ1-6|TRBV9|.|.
TGTGCCAGCAGCATACAGGAGAGCTCCTATAATTCACCCCTCCACTTT
CASSIQESSYNSPLHF
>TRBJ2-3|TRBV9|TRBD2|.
TGTGCCAGCAGCGGAGGGACTAGCGGAGGAGATACGCAGTATTTT
CASSGGTSGGDTQYF
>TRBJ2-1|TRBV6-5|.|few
TGTGCCAGCAGTGGGGACTCTTTCAATGAGCAGTTCTTC
CASSGDSFNEQFF
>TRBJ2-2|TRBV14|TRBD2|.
TGTGCCGGACTAGCGGGGGCCGGCGGGGAGCTGTTTTTT
CAGLAGAGGELFF
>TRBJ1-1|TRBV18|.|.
TGTGCCAGCTCCCCCTCGGGTGCAGCTGAAGCTTTCTTT
CASSPSGAAEAFF
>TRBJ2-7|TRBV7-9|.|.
TGTGCCAGCAGCTTAAGGGGTAGCACCCTAAACGAGCAGTACTTC
CASSLRGSTLNEQYF
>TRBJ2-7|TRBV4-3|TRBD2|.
TGCGCCAGCAGCCAAGAAGCGGGAAAAGGATACTACGAGCAGTACTTC
CASSQEAGKGYYEQYF
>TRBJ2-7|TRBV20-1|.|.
TGCAGTGCTACCAGGGACTACGAGCAGTACTTC
CSATRDYEQYF
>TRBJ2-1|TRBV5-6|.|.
TGTGCCAGCAGCTTGGACAGCTACAATGAGCAGTTCTTC
CASSLDSYNEQFF
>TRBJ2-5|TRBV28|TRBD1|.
TGTGCCACCACAGGGGGCGCGTTTACCCAGTACTTC
CATTGGAFTQYF
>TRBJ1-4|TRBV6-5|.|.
TGTGCCAGCATGGGGAGGGGAGAACTGTTTTTT
CASMGRGELFF
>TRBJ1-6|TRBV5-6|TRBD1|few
TGTGCCAGCAGCCGGGACAGACTGAATTCACCCCTCCACTTT
CASSRDRLNSPLHF
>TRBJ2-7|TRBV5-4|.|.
TGTGCCAGCAGCCTCGAGACAGGCGGTGGCGAGCAGTACTTC
CASSLETGGGEQYF
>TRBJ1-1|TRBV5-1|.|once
TGCGCCAGCAGCGGATTGACGGGAAAGAACACTGAAGCTTTCTTT
CASSGLTGKNTEAFF
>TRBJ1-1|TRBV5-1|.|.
TGCGCCAGCAGCCAGGGTGGGGGGTCGTTGAGCACTGAAGCTTTCTTT
CASSQGGGSLSTEAFF
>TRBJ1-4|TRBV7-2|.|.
TGTGCCAGCAGCTCCATCTCCGGGGGTAATGAAAAACTGCTTTTT
CASSSISGGNEKLLF
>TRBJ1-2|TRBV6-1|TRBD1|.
TGTGCCAGCAGTGACTGGACAGGCTATGGCTACACCTTC
CASSDWTGYGYTF
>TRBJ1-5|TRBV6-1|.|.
TGTGCCAGCACCATAAGGGGGGGCTCTCAGCCCCAGCATTTT
CASTIRGGSQPQHF
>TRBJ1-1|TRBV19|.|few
TGTGCCAGTAGTATAGGACCAGGGGTTGGCACTGAAGCTTTCTTT
CASSIGPGVGTEAFF
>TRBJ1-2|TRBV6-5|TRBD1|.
TGTGCCAGCAGTTCGGACAGGGACTATGGCTACACCTTC
CASSSDRDYGYTF
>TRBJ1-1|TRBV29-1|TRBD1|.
TGCAGCGTCGGCACAGGGGTGGACACTGAAGCTTTCTTT
CSVGTGVDTEAFF
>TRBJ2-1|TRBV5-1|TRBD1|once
TGCGCCAGCAGCCTTAGACAGGGGAGCTCCTACAATGAGCAGTTCTTC
CASSLRQGSSYNEQFF
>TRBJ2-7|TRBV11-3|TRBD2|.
TGTGCCAGCAGCTTAGCTAGCGGGAGCTCCTACGAGCAGTACTTC
CASSLASGSSYEQYF
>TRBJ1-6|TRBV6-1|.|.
TGTGCCGCCGTGAGGGGGATCGAGGCGGATTCACCCCTCCACTTT
CAAVRGIEADSPLHF
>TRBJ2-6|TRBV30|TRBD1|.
TGTGCCTGCAGGCTGGACAGGGGTTTTCCTGGGGCCAACGTCCTGACTTTC
CACRLDRGFPGANVLTF
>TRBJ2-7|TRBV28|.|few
TGTGCCAGCAGTTTAAGGCCCCAGGGGCTCGGCGAGCAGTACTTC
CASSLRPQGLGEQYF
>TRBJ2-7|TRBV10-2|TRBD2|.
TGCGCCAGCAGCTCACTAGCGGGAAGGTCCGAGCAGTACTTC
CASSSLAGRSEQYF
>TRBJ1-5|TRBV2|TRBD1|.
TGTGCCAGCAGTGAAAGGCTAGGGACAGGGAATCAGCCCCAGCATTTT
CASSERLGTGNQPQHF
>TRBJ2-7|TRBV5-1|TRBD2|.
TGCGCCAGCAGCTGGGATCTAGCGGGAGGATCCTACGAGCAGTACTTC
CASSWDLAGGSYEQYF
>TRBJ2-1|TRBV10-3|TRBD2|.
TGTGCCATCAGTGACACTAGCGGTCCTAACAATGAGCAGTTCTTC
CAISDTSGPNNEQFF
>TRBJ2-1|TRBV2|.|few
TGTGCCAGCAGTGAAAGAGCGTCCGGCTACAATGAGCAGTTCTTC
CASSERASGYNEQFF
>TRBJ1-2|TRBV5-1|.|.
TGCGCCAGCAGCCCGGACGGGATTATCGGCTACACCTTC
CASSPDGIIGYTF
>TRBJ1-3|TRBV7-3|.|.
TGTGCCAGCTCCAAGGGGGGGTCTGGAAACACCATATATTTT
CASSKGGSGNTIYF
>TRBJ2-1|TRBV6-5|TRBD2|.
TGTGCCAGCTTCCGGGGGGGCTTCAACAATGAGCAGTTCTTC
CASFRGGFNNEQFF
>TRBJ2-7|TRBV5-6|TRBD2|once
TGTGCCAGCAGCGCACGGGACTACTACTCCTACGAGCAGTACTTC
CASSARDYYSYEQYF
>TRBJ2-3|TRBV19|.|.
TGTGCCAGTAGTATAAAAGGGGCTCGCACAGATACGCAGTATTTT
CASSIKGARTDTQYF
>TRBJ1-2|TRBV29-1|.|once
TGCAGCGTTGATATAGCGGAGATATATGGCTACACCTTC
CSVDIAEIYGYTF
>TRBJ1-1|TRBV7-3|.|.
TGTGCCAGCAGTTACGGGGGTACTGAAGCTTTCTTT
CASSYGGTEAFF
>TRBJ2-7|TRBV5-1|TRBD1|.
TGCGCCAGCAGCTCCCGGGACAGGGACTACGAGCAGTACTTC
CASSSRDRDYEQYF
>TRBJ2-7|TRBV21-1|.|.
TGTGCCAGCAACCGGGACAGGGTCGACTACGAGCAGTACTTC
CASNRDRVDYEQYF